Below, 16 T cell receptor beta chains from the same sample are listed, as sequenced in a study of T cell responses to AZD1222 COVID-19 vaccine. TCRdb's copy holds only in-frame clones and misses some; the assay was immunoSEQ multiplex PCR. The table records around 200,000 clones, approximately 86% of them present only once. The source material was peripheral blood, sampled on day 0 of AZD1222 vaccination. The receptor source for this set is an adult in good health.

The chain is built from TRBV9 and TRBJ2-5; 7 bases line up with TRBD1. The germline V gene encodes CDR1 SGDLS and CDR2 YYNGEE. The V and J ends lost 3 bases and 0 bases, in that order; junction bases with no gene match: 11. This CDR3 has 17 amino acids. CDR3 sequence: CASSETHRDSYQETQYF. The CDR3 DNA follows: TGTGCCAGCAGCGAGACACACCGGGACAGCTACCAAGAGACCCAGTACTTC.

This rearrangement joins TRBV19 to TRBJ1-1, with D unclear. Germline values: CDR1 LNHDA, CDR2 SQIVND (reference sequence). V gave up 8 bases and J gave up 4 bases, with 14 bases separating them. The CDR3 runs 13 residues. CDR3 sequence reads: CASSAVGATEAFF. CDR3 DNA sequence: TGTGCCAGTTCCGCTGTGGGTGCCACTGAAGCTTTCTTT.

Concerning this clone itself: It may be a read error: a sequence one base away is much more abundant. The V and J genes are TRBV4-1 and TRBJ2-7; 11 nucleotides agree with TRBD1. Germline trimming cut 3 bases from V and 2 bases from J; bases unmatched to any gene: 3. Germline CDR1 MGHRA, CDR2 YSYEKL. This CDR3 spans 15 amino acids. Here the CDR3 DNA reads TGCGCCAGCAGCCAGGGACAGGGGGGAACCTACGAGCAGTACTTC. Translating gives CASSQGQGGTYEQYF.

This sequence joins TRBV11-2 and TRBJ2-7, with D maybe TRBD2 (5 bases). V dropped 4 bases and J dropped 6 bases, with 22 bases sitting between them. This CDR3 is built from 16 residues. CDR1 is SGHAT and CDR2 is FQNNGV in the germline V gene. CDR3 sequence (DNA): TGTGCCAGCAGCTCGATACTAGGTCCCGCTTCTTTCGAGCAGTACTTC. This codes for CASSSILGPASFEQYF.

CDR3 sequence (DNA): TGTGCCAGCAGCTTATCGGGTCAGCCCCAGCATTTT. Protein product: CASSLSGQPQHF. V is TRBV11-2 and J is TRBJ1-5, with no clear D. V was trimmed by 2 bases and J by 6 bases, leaving 5 bases between them. The CDR3 extends over 12 amino acids. CDR1 is SGHAT, CDR2 FQNNGV, per germline. The full variable domain, rest sourced from reference TRBV11-2 and TRBJ1-5, is EAGVAQSPRYKIIEKRQSVAFWCNPISGHATLYWYQQILGQGPKLLIQFQNNGVVDDSQLPKDRFSAERLKGVDSTLKIQPAKLEDSAVYLCASSLSGQPQHFGDGTRLSIL.

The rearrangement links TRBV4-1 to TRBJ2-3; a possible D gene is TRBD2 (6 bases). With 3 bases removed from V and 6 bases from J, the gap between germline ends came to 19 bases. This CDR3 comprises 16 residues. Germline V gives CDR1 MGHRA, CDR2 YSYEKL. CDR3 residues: CASSHIGSGPGDTQYF. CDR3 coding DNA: TGCGCCAGCAGCCACATCGGTAGCGGTCCCGGCGATACGCAGTATTTT.

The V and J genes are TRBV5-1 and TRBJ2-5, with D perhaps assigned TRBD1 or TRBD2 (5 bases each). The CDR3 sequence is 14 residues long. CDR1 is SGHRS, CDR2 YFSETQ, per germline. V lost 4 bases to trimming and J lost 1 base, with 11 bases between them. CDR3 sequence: CASSVPGAQETQYF. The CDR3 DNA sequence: TGCGCCAGCAGCGTTCCCGGGGCCCAAGAGACCCAGTACTTC.

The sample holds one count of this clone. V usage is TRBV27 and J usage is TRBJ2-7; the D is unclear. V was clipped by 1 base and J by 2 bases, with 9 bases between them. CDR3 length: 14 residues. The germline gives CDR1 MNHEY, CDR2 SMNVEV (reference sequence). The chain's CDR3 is CASSLLSRPYEQYF. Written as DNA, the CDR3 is TGTGCCAGCAGTTTATTATCTCGGCCCTACGAGCAGTACTTC.

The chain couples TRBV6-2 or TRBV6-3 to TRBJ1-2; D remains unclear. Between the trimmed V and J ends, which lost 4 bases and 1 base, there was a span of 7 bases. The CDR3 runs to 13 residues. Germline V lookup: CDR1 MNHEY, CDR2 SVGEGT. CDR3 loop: CASSFLVNYGYTF. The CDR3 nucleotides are TGTGCCAGCAGTTTCCTCGTTAACTATGGCTACACCTTC.

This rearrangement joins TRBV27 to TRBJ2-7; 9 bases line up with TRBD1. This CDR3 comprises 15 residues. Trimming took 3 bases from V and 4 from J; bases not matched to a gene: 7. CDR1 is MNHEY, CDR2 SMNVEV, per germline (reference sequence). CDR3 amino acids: CASSFRTGVLYEQYF. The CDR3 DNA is TGTGCCAGCAGTTTCCGGACAGGGGTTCTTTACGAGCAGTACTTC.

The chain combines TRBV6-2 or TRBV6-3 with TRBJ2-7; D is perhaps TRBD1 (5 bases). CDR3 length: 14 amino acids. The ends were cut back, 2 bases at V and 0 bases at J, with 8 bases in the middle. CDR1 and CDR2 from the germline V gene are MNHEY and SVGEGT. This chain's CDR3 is CASSYDSPSYEQYF. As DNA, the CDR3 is TGTGCCAGCAGTTACGACAGTCCCTCCTACGAGCAGTACTTC.

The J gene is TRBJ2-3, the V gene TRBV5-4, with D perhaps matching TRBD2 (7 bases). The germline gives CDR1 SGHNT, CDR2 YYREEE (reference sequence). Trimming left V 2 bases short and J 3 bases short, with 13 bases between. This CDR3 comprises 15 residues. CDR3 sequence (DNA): TGTGCCAGCAGCTTACGGGGGGCGGGAACAGATACGCAGTATTTT. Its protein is CASSLRGAGTDTQYF.

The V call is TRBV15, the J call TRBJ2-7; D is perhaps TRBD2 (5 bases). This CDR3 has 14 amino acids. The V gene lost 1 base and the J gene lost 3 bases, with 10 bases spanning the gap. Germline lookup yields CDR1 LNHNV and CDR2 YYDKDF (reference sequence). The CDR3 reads CATSRAGIVYEQYF. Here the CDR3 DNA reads TGTGCCACCAGCAGAGCGGGGATAGTCTACGAGCAGTACTTC.

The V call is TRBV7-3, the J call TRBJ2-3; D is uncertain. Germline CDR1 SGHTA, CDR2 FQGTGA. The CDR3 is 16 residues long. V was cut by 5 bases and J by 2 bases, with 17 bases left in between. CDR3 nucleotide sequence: TGTGCCAGCAGCCCAAATCCCGCAGGAGCCACAGATACGCAGTATTTT. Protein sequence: CASSPNPAGATDTQYF.

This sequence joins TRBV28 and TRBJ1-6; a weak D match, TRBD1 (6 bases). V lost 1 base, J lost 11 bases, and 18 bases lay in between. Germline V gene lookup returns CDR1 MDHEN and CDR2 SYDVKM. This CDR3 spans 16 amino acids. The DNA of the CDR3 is TGTGCCAGCAGTTTATCTTTCGTACAGGGAGATACACCCCTCCACTTT. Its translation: CASSLSFVQGDTPLHF.

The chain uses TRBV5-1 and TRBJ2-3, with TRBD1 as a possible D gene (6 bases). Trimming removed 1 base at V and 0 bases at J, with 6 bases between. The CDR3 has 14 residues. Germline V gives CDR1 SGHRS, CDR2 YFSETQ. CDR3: CASSLTGSTDTQYF. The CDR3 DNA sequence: TGCGCCAGCAGCTTGACAGGGAGCACAGATACGCAGTATTTT.